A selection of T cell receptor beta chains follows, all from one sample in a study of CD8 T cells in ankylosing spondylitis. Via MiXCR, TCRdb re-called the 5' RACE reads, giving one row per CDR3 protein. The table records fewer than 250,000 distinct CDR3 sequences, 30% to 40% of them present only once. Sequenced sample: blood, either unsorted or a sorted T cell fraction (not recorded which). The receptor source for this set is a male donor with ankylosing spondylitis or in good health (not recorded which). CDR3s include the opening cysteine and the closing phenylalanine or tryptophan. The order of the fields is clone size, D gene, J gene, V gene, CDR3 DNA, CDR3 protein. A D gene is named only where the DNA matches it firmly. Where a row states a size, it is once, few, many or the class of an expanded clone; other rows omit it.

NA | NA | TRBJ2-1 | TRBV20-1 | TGCAGTGCTGGATCCCGGACTAAGGGGGAGCAGTTCTTC | CSAGSRTKGEQFF
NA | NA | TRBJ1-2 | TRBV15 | TGTGCCACCAGCAGAGATTTTGAGGGATCAGCTAACTATGGCTACACCTTC | CATSRDFEGSANYGYTF
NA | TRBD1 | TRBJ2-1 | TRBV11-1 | TGTGCCAGCAGCTTGACAGGGTGGAATGAGCAGTTCTTC | CASSLTGWNEQFF
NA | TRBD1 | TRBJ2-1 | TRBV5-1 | TGCGCCAGCAGCCCGGGACAGGCCTACAATGAGCAGTTCTTC | CASSPGQAYNEQFF
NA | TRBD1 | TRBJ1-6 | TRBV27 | TGTGCCAGCAGTATCCGGGACAGTAAAAATTCACCCCTCCACTTT | CASSIRDSKNSPLHF
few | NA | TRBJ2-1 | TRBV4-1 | TGCGCCAGCAGCCAAGGGTCAAACGCATTCTTATCCAATGAGCAGTTCTTC | CASSQGSNAFLSNEQFF
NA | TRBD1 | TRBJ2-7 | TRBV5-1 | TGCGCCAGCAGCTTGACCCCCCCGGGACAGGGGACCGAGCAGTACTTC | CASSLTPPGQGTEQYF
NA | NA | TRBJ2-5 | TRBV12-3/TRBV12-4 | TGTGCCAGCAGTTCTTTTGGCAGAAAAACCCAAGAGACCCAGTACTTC | CASSSFGRKTQETQYF
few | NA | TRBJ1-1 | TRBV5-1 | TGCGCCAGCAGCTTGGAGCAGGGTTGGACTGAAGCTTTCTTT | CASSLEQGWTEAFF
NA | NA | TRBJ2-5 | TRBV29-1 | TGCAGCGCGGGACATCCCTACCAAGAGACCCAGTACTTC | CSAGHPYQETQYF
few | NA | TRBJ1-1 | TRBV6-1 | TGTGCCAGCAGAGCTCCGGGGGGTGGGACTGAAGCTTTCTTT | CASRAPGGGTEAFF
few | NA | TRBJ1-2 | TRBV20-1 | TGCAGTGCTAGAGATAGGGAGGGTTACTCCCCCTATGGCTACACCTTC | CSARDREGYSPYGYTF
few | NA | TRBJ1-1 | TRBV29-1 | TGCAGCGTTGATGGGTGGGGGCTTGTCGGGGGGACTGAAGCTTTCTTT | CSVDGWGLVGGTEAFF